This T cell receptor beta chain stems from a study of T cell repertoires in cytomegalovirus infection. Study background: Through public TCR beta signatures, both CMV infection and matching HLA type were indicated.

Concerning this clonotype itself: Its target is not known.

Broader study findings: Identification of carriers of CMV plus the relevant HLA was performed using cumulative public TCR beta family frequency. HLA-C-restricted CMV clonotypes gave the most frequent clonotype in two of eight donors.

From the reads, TCRdb called clonotypes with MiXCR, one entry per CDR3 protein. Here the sample spans about 530,000 distinct CDR3 sequences, more than 25% being singletons. CDR1 SNHLY and CDR2 FYNNEI come from the germline V gene. Trimming left V 5 bases short and J 5 bases short, with 10 bases between. This CDR3 has 13 amino acids. The chain links TRBV2 to TRBJ1-5; D is uncertain. The specimen was PBMCs. This clonotype was sampled from a human donor in good health (CMV status not recorded). Some clones in this sample may be carry-over from other donors' samples. CDR3 residues: CASSRAEDQPQHF. The CDR3 DNA is TGTGCCAGCAGTCGGGCAGAGGATCAGCCCCAGCATTTT.